This T cell receptor beta chain is from a study of vaccination effects on CD4 cells after COVID-19. Study overall: Expansion with viral peptide pools was applied to antigen-specific CD4+ T cells by the ViraFEST assay prior to sequencing. Study findings and constraints: Late after vaccination, infection- and vaccine-induced clones showed marked clonal contraction.

The method was immunoSEQ multiplex PCR; TCRdb's version includes in-frame clones alone and lacks a portion of them. The sample lists fewer than 35,000 clones, around 74% occurring once. A 10-day culture period preceded the isolation of CD4+ T cells. Participants each got two BNT162b2 or mRNA-1273 vaccine doses. About this clone itself: Its antigen is as yet unknown.

CDR3 length: 18 residues. The junction had 14 bases not matched to a gene; V was cut back by 4 bases and J by 3 bases. Germline values: CDR1 MGHRA, CDR2 YSYEKL. The chain is built from TRBV4-1 and TRBJ2-7; 11 bases line up with TRBD2. The specimen was CD4+ T cells from PBMCs cultured without peptide, collected after COVID-19 vaccination. This receptor was identified in a human donor who received a COVID-19 vaccine. The CDR3 coding sequence is TGCGCCAGCAGCCCGAACCAACTAGCGGGAGTGGCTCGCTACGAGCAGTACTTC. Protein product: CASSPNQLAGVARYEQYF.